A single sample gave rise to the 8 T cell receptor beta chains below, sequenced in a study of TIL therapy for anti-PD-1-resistant metastatic lung cancer. Time point specified: pre-treatment sample, taken before nivolumab and TIL therapy. Sequencing used immunoSEQ v3. Libraries were prepared by immunoSEQ multiplex PCR; TCRdb keeps only in-frame clonotypes and omits some of them. The data hold about 50,000 clones, with roughly 78% observed a single time. The sample consisted of blood, taken at baseline. Receptors were obtained from a woman between 30 and 80 years old with non-small cell lung cancer.

The chain combines TRBV4-3 with TRBJ1-4, with no clear D. V was pared by 0 bases and J by 8 bases, with 10 bases between. The germline gives CDR1 LGHNA, CDR2 YSLEER. This CDR3 region has 14 residues. The CDR3 loop is CASSQEIGKEKLFF. The DNA of the CDR3 is TGCGCCAGCAGCCAAGAAATAGGGAAAGAAAAACTGTTTTTT.

This sequence joins TRBV29-1 and TRBJ1-1; 8 nucleotides agree with TRBD1. The CDR3 sequence is 13 residues long. CDR1 and CDR2 from the germline V gene are SQVTM and ANQGSEA. J lost 3 bases, V lost 6 bases, and 6 bases had no gene match. CDR3 in DNA: TGCAGCGTCCGGACAGGGTTGGACACTGAAGCTTTCTTT. Protein: CSVRTGLDTEAFF. The full variable domain, rest sourced from reference TRBV29-1 and TRBJ1-1, is SAVISQKPSRDICQRGTSLTIQCQVDSQVTMMFWYRQQPGQSLTLIATANQGSEATYESGFVIDKFPISRPNLTFSTLTVSNMSPEDSSIYLCSVRTGLDTEAFFGQGTRLTVV.

V gene TRBV4-2 combines with J gene TRBJ1-1; 11 nucleotides agree with TRBD1. The junction had 5 bases not matched to a gene; V was cut back by 4 bases and J by 4 bases. The CDR3 totals 15 residues. The germline V gene encodes CDR1 LGHNA and CDR2 YNFKEQ. CDR3 coding DNA: TGTGCCAGCAGCCTTGGACAGGGGGCCCTCACTGAAGCTTTCTTT. Its protein product is CASSLGQGALTEAFF.

The chain carries TRBV11-3 and TRBJ2-5; D remains ambiguous. The CDR3 contains 13 residues. Trimming took 3 bases from V and 5 from J, leaving 10 bases between them. Germline V gene lookup returns CDR1 SGHNT and CDR2 YENEEA. The CDR3 reads CASSFGLSETQYF. Here the CDR3 DNA reads TGTGCCAGCAGCTTCGGGCTTTCCGAGACCCAGTACTTC.

This chain joins TRBV2 and TRBJ1-1, with TRBD1 as a possible D gene (6 bases). V dropped 4 bases and J dropped 0 bases, with 9 bases sitting between them. The germline CDR1 and CDR2 sequences are SNHLY and FYNNEI. The CDR3 spans 14 residues. The CDR3 spells CASSVNRVNTEAFF. DNA for the CDR3: TGTGCCAGCAGTGTGAACAGGGTGAACACTGAAGCTTTCTTT. The full variable domain, with the rest looked up from reference TRBV2 and TRBJ1-1, is EPEVTQTPSHQVTQMGQEVILRCVPISNHLYFYWYRQILGQKVEFLVSFYNNEISEKSEIFDDQFSVERPDGSNFTLKIRSTKLEDSAMYFCASSVNRVNTEAFFGQGTRLTVV.

The J gene is TRBJ1-3, the V gene TRBV5-4; D remains unclear. Germline assignment: CDR1 SGHNT and CDR2 YYREEE (reference sequence). V was pared by 6 bases and J by 0 bases, with 10 bases between. The CDR3 sequence is 14 residues long. CDR3 sequence reads: CASNRESSGNTIYF. CDR3 sequence (DNA): TGTGCCAGCAATAGGGAGAGCTCTGGAAACACCATATATTTT.

V usage is TRBV5-1 and J usage is TRBJ2-5; 7 bases map to TRBD2. V lost 4 bases and J lost 5; bases outside the gene matches: 8. Germline V gene lookup returns CDR1 SGHRS and CDR2 YFSETQ. The CDR3 totals 14 residues. The CDR3 here is CASSPGGGPETQYF. DNA for the CDR3: TGCGCCAGCAGCCCGGGCGGGGGACCGGAGACCCAGTACTTC.

A note on this clone: The identical CDR3 is also encoded by other nucleotide sequences in the sample. The chain is built from TRBV7-2 and TRBJ2-2; D is unresolved. The CDR3 spans 15 residues. Trimming stripped 5 bases from V and 1 base from J, with 11 bases between. Germline values: CDR1 SGHTA, CDR2 FQGNSA. CDR3 DNA sequence: TGTGCCAGCAGCCCAACCGGCGGGAACACCGGGGAGCTGTTTTTT. This encodes CASSPTGGNTGELFF.